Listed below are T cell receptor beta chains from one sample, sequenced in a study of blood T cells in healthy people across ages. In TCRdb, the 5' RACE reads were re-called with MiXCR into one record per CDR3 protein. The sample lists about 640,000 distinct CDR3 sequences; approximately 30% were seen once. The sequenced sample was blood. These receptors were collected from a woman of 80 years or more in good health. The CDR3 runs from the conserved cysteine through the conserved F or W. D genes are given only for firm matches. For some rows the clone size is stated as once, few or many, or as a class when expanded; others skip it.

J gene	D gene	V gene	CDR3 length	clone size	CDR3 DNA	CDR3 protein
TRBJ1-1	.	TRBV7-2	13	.	TGTGCCAGCAGCTTAGATTTTGCGGGAATAGCTTTCTTT	CASSLDFAGIAFF
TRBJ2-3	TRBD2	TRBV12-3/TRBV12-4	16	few	TGTGCCAGCAGTTTCGACATAAGCGGGGGGATGAATACGCAGTATTTT	CASSFDISGGMNTQYF
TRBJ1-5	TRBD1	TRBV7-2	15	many	TGTGCCAGCAGCTTCACGTACAAAGGGGGCCAGCCCCAGCATTTT	CASSFTYKGGQPQHF
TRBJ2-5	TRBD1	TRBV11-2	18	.	TGTGCCAGCAGCTTGGGACAGGGGGGCATCTTATTTGGGGAGACCCAGTACTTC	CASSLGQGGILFGETQYF
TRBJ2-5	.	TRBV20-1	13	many	TGCAGTGCTTACCGGGACGGGCGAGAGACCCAGTACTTC	CSAYRDGRETQYF
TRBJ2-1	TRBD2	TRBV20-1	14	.	TGCAGTGCTAGAGAAGGCGGGAGGGAGCTTGAGCAGTTCTTC	CSAREGGRELEQFF
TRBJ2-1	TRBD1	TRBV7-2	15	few	TGTGCCAGCAGCTTTTCCGGGACAGGGGCTTATGAGCAGTTCTTC	CASSFSGTGAYEQFF
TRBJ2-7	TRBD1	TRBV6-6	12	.	TGTGCCAGTGGACAGGGGGGGCACGAGCAGTACTTC	CASGQGGHEQYF
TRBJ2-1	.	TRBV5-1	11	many	TGCGCCAGCAGCTCCTTGCAAGAGCAGTTCTTC	CASSSLQEQFF
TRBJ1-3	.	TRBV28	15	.	.	CASSFVFGAGNTTYF
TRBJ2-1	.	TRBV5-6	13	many	TGTGCCAGCAGCTTGGGCCGCTTTGATGAGCAGTTCTTC	CASSLGRFDEQFF
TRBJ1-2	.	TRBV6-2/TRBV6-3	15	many	TGTGCCAGCAGTTCGGACAGAAGATCCTTCTATGGCTACACCTTC	CASSSDRRSFYGYTF
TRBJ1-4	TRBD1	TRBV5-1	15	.	TGCGCCAGCAGCTTGGTCCCAGGGGGCTTGGAAAAACTGTTTTTT	CASSLVPGGLEKLFF
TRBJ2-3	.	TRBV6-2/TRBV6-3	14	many	TGTGCCAGCAGTTTGCCTAGTGGGACAGATACGCAGTATTTT	CASSLPSGTDTQYF
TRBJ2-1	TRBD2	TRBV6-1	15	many	TGTGCCAGCATACAACTAGCGGGGGGGCGAAATGAGCAGTTCTTC	CASIQLAGGRNEQFF
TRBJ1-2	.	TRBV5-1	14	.	TGCGCCAGCAGCCAGGACAGTCACAACTATGGCTACACCTTC	CASSQDSHNYGYTF
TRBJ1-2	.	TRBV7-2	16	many	TGTGCCAGCAGCTCTAGGCCCTATGACAGGTCCTATGGCTACACCTTC	CASSSRPYDRSYGYTF
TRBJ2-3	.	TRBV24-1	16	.	TGTGCCACCAGTGACGTACAGGGGACTAGCACAGATACGCAGTATTTT	CATSDVQGTSTDTQYF
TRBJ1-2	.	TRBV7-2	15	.	TGTGCCAGCAGCCCCGACGGGACTTCTAACTATGGCTACACCTTC	CASSPDGTSNYGYTF
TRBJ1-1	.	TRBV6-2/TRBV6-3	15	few	TGTGCCAGCACCCACGGCGGCGGGTATGGCACTGAAGCTTTCTTT	CASTHGGGYGTEAFF
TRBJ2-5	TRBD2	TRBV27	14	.	TGTGCCAGCAGTTTATCAGCGGGGGGAGAGACCCAGTACTTC	CASSLSAGGETQYF
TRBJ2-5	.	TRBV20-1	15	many	TGCAGTGCTAGAGTGGTTGGGGGGGCACGCGAGACCCAGTACTTC	CSARVVGGARETQYF
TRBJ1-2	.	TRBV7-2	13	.	TGTGCCAGCAGCGCACAGAGGGTATACGGCTACACCTTC	CASSAQRVYGYTF
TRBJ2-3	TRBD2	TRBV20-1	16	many	TGCAGTGCTAGGATGGGACTAGCGGTTAGCACAGATACGCAGTATTTT	CSARMGLAVSTDTQYF
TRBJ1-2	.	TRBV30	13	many	TGTGCCCATGGGACTTCAGCTAACTATGGCTACACCTTC	CAHGTSANYGYTF
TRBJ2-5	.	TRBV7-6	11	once	TGTGCCAGCAGCTCCCAGTCGACCCAGTACTTC	CASSSQSTQYF
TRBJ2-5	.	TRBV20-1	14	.	TGCAGTGCTAAGATCGGGACATACAAAGAGACCCAGTACTTC	CSAKIGTYKETQYF
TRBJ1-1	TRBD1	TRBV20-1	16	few	TGCAGTGCTAGAGCGCCACCGACAGGGATGAACACTGAAGCTTTCTTT	CSARAPPTGMNTEAFF
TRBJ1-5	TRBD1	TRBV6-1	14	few	TGTGCCAGCAGTGACAGGGGGCTGAATCAGCCCCAGCATTTT	CASSDRGLNQPQHF
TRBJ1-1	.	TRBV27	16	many	TGTGCCAGCAGTTCCATACAGGGAGGGACGGGTACTGAAGCTTTCTTT	CASSSIQGGTGTEAFF
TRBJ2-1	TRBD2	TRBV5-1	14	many	TGCGCCAGCAGCTTGCGGGGGGGAGATGGTGAGCAGTTCTTC	CASSLRGGDGEQFF
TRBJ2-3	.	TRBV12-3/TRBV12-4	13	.	TGTGCCAGCGGGGCAATGAGCACAGATACGCAGTATTTT	CASGAMSTDTQYF
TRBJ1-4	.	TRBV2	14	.	TGTGCCAGCAGTGAAGACAGGGCTAATGAAAAACTGTTTTTT	CASSEDRANEKLFF
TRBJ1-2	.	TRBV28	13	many	TGTGCCAGCGGAATTGGATTTGCCTATGGCTACACCTTC	CASGIGFAYGYTF
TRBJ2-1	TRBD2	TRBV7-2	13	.	TGTGCCAGCAGCACCCAGCGGGGGCTAATGATGTTCTTC	CASSTQRGLMMFF
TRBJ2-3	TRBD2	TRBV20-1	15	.	TGCAGTGTTCTAGGGACGGGGGGGCCCTCAGATACGCAGTATTTT	CSVLGTGGPSDTQYF
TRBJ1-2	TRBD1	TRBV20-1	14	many	TGCAGTGCTAAGGGCTCCGGGACAGCATATGGCTACACCTTC	CSAKGSGTAYGYTF